The sequence of this T cell receptor beta chain was determined in a study of Ad26.COV2.S vaccination and SARS-CoV-2 variants. Study information: Once or twice, 56 days apart, Ad26.COV2.S was delivered intramuscularly. Study-wide results and limits: Responses of T cells in total may have been underestimated by the TCR breadth and depth analyses.

A word on this clone: The antigen is undetermined.

Treatment meaning: about 20 received Ad26.COV2.S at low or high dose, single or two shots; 5 received placebo; per-sample allocation not given. Day 63 after the first injection of vaccine or placebo was the sampling time. It was an adult aged 18-55 years in Boston who was the donor. The method was immunoSEQ multiplex PCR; TCRdb's version includes in-frame clones alone and lacks a portion of them. The sample lists about 240,000 clones, roughly 88% occurring once. The clonotype comes from a person aged 18-60 years who received the Ad26.COV2.S COVID-19 vaccine or a placebo. The specimen comprised peripheral blood, sampled in a trial of Ad26.COV2.S vaccine versus placebo.

For the CDR3, the DNA is TGTGCCAGTAGTGTTCTAGCGGGAGGGGGTAATGAGCAGTTCTTC. It specifies CASSVLAGGGNEQFF. This chain joins TRBV19 and TRBJ2-1; 12 bases match TRBD2. In germline, CDR1 is LNHDA, CDR2 SQIVND (reference sequence). The J segment lost 7 bases and the V segment lost 5 bases, leaving 6 bases of the junction unmatched. There are 15 residues in the CDR3.